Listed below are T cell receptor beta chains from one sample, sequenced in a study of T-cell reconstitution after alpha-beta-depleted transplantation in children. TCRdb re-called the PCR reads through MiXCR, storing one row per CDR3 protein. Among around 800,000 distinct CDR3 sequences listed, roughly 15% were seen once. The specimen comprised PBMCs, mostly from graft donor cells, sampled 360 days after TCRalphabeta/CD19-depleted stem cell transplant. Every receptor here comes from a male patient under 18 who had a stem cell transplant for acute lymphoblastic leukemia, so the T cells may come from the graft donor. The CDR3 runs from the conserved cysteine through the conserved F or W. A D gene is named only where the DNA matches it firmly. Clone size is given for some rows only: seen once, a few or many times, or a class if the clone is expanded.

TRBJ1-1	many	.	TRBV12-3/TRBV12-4	TGTGCCAGCAGTCCTCTGGTCTCAAAAGCTTTCTTT	CASSPLVSKAFF
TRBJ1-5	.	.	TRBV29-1	TGCAGCGTTGAAGACGGGACCTCTGTCGGACAGCCCCAGCATTTT	CSVEDGTSVGQPQHF
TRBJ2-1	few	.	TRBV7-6	TGTGCCAGCAGCTTTTCCGGGATCAACAATGAGCAGTTCTTC	CASSFSGINNEQFF
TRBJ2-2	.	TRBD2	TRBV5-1	TGCGCCAGCAGCCGCTTGATAGCGGGAGGCACCGGGGAGCTGTTTTTT	CASSRLIAGGTGELFF
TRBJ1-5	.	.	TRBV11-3	TGTGCCAGCACCCGGGACAATTTAATAATACTTCCCCAGCCCCAGCATTTT	CASTRDNLIILPQPQHF
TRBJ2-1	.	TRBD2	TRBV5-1	TGCGCCAGCAGCTCCCCACCCGGGACTAGCGGGAGGACGACCTACAATGAGCAGTTCTTC	CASSSPPGTSGRTTYNEQFF
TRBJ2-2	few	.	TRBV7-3	TGTGCCAGCAGCTTAAACCCAACTAGCAGTTTGAACACCGGGGAGCTGTTTTTT	CASSLNPTSSLNTGELFF
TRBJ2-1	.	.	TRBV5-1	TGCGCCAGCAGCTGGGGACGGAGCGACAATGAGCAGTTCTTC	CASSWGRSDNEQFF
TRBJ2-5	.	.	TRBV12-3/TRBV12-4	TGTGCCAGCAGTCGGCGGACGGAGAGGGAGACCCAGTACTTC	CASSRRTERETQYF
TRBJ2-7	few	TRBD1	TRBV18	TGTGCCAGCTCAGGAGGACAGGGGGGGTCCTACGAGCAGTACTTC	CASSGGQGGSYEQYF
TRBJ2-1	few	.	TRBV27	TGTGCCAGCAGTTTATATGCCCGGCGGAGCTCCTACAATGAGCAGTTCTTC	CASSLYARRSSYNEQFF
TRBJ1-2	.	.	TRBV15	TGTGCCACCAGCAGAGACTGGAACTATGGCTACACCTTC	CATSRDWNYGYTF
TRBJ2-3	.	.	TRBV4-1	TGCGCCAGCAGCCAAGATATACGAGGGAGCACAGATACGCAGTATTTT	CASSQDIRGSTDTQYF
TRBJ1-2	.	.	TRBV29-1	TGCAGCGAGACAGAGTCTCTTGGCTACACCTTC	CSETESLGYTF
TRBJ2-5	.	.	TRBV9	TGTGCCAGCAGCGTAGGTGGGGGTGTAGAGACCCAGTACTTC	CASSVGGGVETQYF
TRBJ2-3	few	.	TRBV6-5	TGTGCCAGCAGATTACAGGGAGGAGTAGCAGATACGCAGTATTTT	CASRLQGGVADTQYF
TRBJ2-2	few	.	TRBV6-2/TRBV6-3	TGTGCCAGCAGTGCCCTCGGGGCTGGGGGGCTTAAGGACACCGGGGAGCTGTTTTTT	CASSALGAGGLKDTGELFF
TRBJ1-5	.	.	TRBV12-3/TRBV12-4	TGTGCCAGCAGTCCCCGGGCAGGGAAAAATCAGCCCCAGCATTTT	CASSPRAGKNQPQHF